Sequencing of this T cell receptor (beta chain) was carried out in a study of blood T cell repertoires in COVID-19. About the research overall: The United States, Italy and Spain provided the acute and convalescent COVID-19 samples. In each case, the material was cDNA or gDNA derived from T cells, B-cell-depleted T cells, or PBMCs.

As handled by the study authors: From reference gene primer amplification, estimates of nucleated cell counts were derived. Sequenced by immunoSEQ multiplex PCR; TCRdb stores in-frame clones only, minus some. D and trimming were read from the DNA, whereas the V and J calls and clone size are those reported in that table. The sample has roughly 350,000 clones; 70% to 90% are singletons. The specimen was peripheral blood. The TCR comes from a woman aged 45 to 65 with active or convalescent COVID-19.

The DNA of the CDR3 is TGTGCCAGCAGCACCAGGGGAGAGGGCCTGACTGAAGCTTTCTTT. Translated: CASSTRGEGLTEAFF. The chain has TRBV9 and TRBJ1-1, with TRBD1 as a possible D gene (6 bases). The CDR3 sequence is 15 residues long. The V end was cut by 4 bases, the J end by 5 bases, with 18 bases between. The germline V gene has CDR1 SGDLS and CDR2 YYNGEE.